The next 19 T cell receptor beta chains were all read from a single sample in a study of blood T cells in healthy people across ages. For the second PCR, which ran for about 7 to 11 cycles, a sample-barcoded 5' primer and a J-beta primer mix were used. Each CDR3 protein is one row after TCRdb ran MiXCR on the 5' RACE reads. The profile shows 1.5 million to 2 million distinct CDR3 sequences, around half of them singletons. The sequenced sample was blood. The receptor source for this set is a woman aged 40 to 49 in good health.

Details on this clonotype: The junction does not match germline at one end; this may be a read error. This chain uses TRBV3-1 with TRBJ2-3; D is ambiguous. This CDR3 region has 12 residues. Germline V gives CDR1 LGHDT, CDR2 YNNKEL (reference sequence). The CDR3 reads CTSSQRTDTQYF. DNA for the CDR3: TGTACCAGCAGCCAACGGACAGATACGCAGTATTTT.

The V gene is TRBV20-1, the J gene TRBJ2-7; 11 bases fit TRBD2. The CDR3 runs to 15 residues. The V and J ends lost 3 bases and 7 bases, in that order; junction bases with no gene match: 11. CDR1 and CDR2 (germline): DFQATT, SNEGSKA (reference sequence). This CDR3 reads CSASNPGLAANEQYF. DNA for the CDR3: TGCAGTGCTAGTAACCCGGGACTAGCGGCCAATGAGCAGTACTTC.

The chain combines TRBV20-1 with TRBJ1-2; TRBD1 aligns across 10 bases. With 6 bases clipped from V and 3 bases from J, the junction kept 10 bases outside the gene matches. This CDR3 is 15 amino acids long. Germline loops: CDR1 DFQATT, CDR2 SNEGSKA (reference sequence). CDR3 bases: TGCAGTGCAAGACAGGGGGCGGTTTCCTACTATGGCTACACCTTC. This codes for CSARQGAVSYYGYTF.

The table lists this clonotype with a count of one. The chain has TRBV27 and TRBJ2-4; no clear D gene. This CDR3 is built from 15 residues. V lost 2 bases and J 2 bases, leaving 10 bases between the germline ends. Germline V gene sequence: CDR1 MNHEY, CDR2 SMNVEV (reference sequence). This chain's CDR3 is CASSLISDTKNIQYF. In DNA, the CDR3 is TGTGCCAGCAGTTTAATATCAGATACCAAAAACATTCAGTACTTC.

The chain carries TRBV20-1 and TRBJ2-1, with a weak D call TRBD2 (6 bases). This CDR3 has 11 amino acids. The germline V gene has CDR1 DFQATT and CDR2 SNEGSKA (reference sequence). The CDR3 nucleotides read TGCAGCGGGGGATCCCACAATGAGCAGTTCTTC. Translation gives CSGGSHNEQFF.

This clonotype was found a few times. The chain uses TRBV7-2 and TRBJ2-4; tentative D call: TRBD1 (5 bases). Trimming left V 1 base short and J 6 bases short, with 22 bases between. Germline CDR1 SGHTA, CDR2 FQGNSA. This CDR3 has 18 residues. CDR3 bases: TGTGCCAGCAGCTTAGGGTCTCGATCGTCGCCGACAGCAAACATTCAGTACTTC. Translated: CASSLGSRSSPTANIQYF.

The CDR3 loop is CASSAGVAGGKETQYF. For the CDR3, the DNA is TGTGCCAGCAGCGCGGGGGTCGCAGGGGGGAAAGAGACCCAGTACTTC. The rearrangement links TRBV7-6 to TRBJ2-5; D is tentatively TRBD1 or TRBD2 (7 bases each). There are 16 residues in the CDR3. Germline V gene sequence: CDR1 SGHVS, CDR2 FNYEAQ. Deletions cut 5 bases from V and 3 bases from J, with 19 bases between.

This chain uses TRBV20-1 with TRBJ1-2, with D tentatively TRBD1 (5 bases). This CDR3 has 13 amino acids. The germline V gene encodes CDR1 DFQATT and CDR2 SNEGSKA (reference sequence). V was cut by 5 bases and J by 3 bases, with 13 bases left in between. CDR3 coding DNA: TGCAGTGCTCGGGCGGGGGGTTACTATGGCTACACCTTC. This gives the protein CSARAGGYYGYTF.

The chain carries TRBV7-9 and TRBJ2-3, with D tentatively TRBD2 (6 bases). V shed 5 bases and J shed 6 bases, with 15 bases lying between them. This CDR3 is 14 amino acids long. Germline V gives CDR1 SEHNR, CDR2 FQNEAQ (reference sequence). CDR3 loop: CASSPGGRVDTQYF. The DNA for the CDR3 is TGTGCCAGCAGCCCCGGGGGACGGGTGGATACGCAGTATTTT.

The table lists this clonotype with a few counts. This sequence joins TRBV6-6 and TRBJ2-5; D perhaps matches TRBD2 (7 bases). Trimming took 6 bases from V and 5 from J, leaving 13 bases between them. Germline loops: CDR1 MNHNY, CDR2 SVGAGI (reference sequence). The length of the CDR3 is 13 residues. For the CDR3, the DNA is TGTGCCAGCAGGAGGGGGGGCGCGGAGACCCAGTACTTC. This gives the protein CASRRGGAETQYF.

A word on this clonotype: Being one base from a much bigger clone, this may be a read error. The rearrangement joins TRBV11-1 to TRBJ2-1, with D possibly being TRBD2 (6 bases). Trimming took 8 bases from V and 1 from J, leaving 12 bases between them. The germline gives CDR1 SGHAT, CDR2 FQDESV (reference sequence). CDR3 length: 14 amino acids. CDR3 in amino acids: CASGGAPSYNEQFF. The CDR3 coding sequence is TGTGCCAGCGGCGGGGCCCCTTCCTACAATGAGCAGTTCTTC. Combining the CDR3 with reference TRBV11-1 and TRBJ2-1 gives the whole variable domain EAEVAQSPRYKITEKSQAVAFWCDPISGHATLYWYRQILGQGPELLVQFQDESVVDDSQLPKDRFSAERLKGVDSTLKIQPAELGDSAMYLCASGGAPSYNEQFFGPGTRLTVL.

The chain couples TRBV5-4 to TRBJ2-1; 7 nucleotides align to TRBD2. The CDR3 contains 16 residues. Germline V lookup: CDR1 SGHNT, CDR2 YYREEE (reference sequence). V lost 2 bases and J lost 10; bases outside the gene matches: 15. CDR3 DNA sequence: TGTGCCAGCAGCTTCGAGCCCGGGACTATCGTAACGGAGCAGTTCTTC. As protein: CASSFEPGTIVTEQFF.

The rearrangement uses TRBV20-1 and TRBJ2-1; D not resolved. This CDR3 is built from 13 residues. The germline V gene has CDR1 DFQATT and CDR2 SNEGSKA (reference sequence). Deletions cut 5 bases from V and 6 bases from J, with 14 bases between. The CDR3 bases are TGCAGTGCTGGACCCCCGGCAAGCAATGAGCAGTTCTTC. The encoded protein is CSAGPPASNEQFF.

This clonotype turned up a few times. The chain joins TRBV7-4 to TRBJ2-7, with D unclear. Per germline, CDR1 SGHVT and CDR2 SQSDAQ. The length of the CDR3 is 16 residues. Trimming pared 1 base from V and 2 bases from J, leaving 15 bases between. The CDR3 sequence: CASSLVVWESAYEQYF. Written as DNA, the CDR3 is TGTGCCAGCAGCTTAGTTGTATGGGAATCCGCCTACGAGCAGTACTTC.

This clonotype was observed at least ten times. Written as DNA, the CDR3 is TGCGCCAGCAGCCCGGACCCGAACACTGAAGCTTTCTTT. Residues: CASSPDPNTEAFF. The chain recombines TRBV4-1 with TRBJ1-1; no definite D call. V lost 4 bases and J 1 base, leaving 7 bases between the germline ends. In germline, CDR1 is MGHRA, CDR2 YSYEKL. The CDR3 has 13 amino acids.

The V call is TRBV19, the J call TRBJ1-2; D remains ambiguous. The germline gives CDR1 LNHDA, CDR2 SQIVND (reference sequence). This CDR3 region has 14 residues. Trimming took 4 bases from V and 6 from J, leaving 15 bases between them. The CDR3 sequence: CASSTTLHWDGYTF. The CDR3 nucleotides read TGTGCCAGTAGTACAACCCTCCATTGGGATGGCTACACCTTC.

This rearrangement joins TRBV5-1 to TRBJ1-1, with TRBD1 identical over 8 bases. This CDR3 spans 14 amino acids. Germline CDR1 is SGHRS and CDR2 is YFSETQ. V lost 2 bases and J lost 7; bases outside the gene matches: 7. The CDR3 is CASSLNRGWSEAFF. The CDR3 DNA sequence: TGCGCCAGCAGCTTAAACAGGGGGTGGAGTGAAGCTTTCTTT. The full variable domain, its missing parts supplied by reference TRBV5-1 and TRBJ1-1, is KAGVTQTPRYLIKTRGQQVTLSCSPISGHRSVSWYQQTPGQGLQFLFEYFSETQRNKGNFPGRFSGRQFSNSRSEMNVSTLELGDSALYLCASSLNRGWSEAFFGQGTRLTVV.

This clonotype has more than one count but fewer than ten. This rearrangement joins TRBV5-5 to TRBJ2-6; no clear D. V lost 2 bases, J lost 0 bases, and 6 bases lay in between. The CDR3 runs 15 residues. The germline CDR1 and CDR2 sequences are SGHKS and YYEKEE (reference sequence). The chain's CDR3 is CASSLWDSGANVLTF. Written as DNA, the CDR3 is TGTGCCAGCAGCTTATGGGACTCTGGGGCCAACGTCCTGACTTTC.

CDR3 DNA sequence: TGCAGCGTTGGGGACAGGTTCTATGGCTACACCTTC. Its protein is CSVGDRFYGYTF. The gene calls are TRBV29-1 and TRBJ1-2, with 8 positions matching TRBD1. V dropped 4 bases and J dropped 4; count of bases not matched to a gene: 2. Germline CDR1 SQVTM, CDR2 ANQGSEA. The CDR3 runs to 12 residues.